This TCR beta chain stems from a study of T cell responses to AZD1222 COVID-19 vaccine. The data were produced by immunoSEQ multiplex PCR, yet TCRdb's version contains in-frame clones alone and is incomplete. The table includes about 40,000 clones, about 88% detected once. The V gene lost 1 base and the J gene lost 1 base, with 11 bases spanning the gap. Per germline, CDR1 MNHEY and CDR2 SMNVEV (reference sequence). The CDR3 extends over 16 amino acids. General study results and limits: Samples come after the peak T cell response, not at day 14. At study baseline, merely a handful of AZD1222 recipients were seropositive. Donors were mostly white British, more females; clonal diversity possibly underestimated. Distributed over spike, vaccine-associated CD4 TCRs predominated at 160-218 and 743-854.

Concerning this clone itself: Its antigen remains unknown.

The chain employs TRBV27 and TRBJ1-5, with D perhaps matching TRBD1 (6 bases). This sample comprised peripheral blood, obtained 28 days after the second dose of the MenACWY control vaccine. This receptor was obtained from an adult who received the MenACWY meningococcal vaccine as a control. The CDR3 DNA follows: TGTGCCAGCAGTTTATTTCAGGGGATGAGCAATCAGCCCCAGCATTTT. This gives the protein CASSLFQGMSNQPQHF.